Below are 25 T cell receptor beta chains sequenced from a single sample in a study of cytomegalovirus exposure and HLA in healthy donors. PCR employed 60 Vbeta and 13 Jbeta primers. Clones were read by immunoSEQ multiplex PCR, and TCRdb kept only the in-frame ones, dropping some. The table gives over 200,000 clones; the top ten clones make up roughly 0.98% of it. The sequencing input was PBMCs. These receptors originate from a woman under 40 in good health and CMV-seropositive.

This chain connects TRBV7-2 to TRBJ2-1; 8 positions agree with TRBD2. The CDR3 length is 16 residues. The junction had 9 bases not matched to a gene; V was cut back by 1 base and J by 7 bases. Germline V CDR1 and CDR2: SGHTA, FQGNSA. The CDR3 reads CASSLGGSGRRNEQFF. CDR3 sequence (DNA): TGTGCCAGCAGCTTAGGGGGGAGCGGGAGACGGAATGAGCAGTTCTTC.

The chain uses TRBV13 and TRBJ1-3, with a possible D match to TRBD1 (6 bases). The germline V gene has CDR1 PRHDT and CDR2 FYEKMQ (reference sequence). V lost 4 bases to trimming and J lost 0 bases, with 16 bases between them. The length of the CDR3 is 17 residues. The chain's CDR3 is CASSWTQDSFSGNTIYF. In nucleotides, the CDR3 is TGTGCCAGCAGCTGGACCCAGGACAGTTTCTCTGGAAACACCATATATTTT.

The chain uses TRBV19 and TRBJ1-3; maybe TRBD1 (5 bases). Germline lookup yields CDR1 LNHDA and CDR2 SQIVND (reference sequence). The ends were cut back, 5 bases at V and 4 bases at J, with 18 bases in the middle. There are 16 residues in the CDR3. CDR3 DNA sequence: TGTGCCAGTAGTTTCACCAGGGTCGGAGCCGGAAACACCATATATTTT. It encodes CASSFTRVGAGNTIYF.

This chain uses TRBV10-2 with TRBJ2-7; 7 positions agree with TRBD1. The V and J ends lost 6 bases and 3 bases, in that order; junction bases with no gene match: 8. Germline CDR1 reads WSHSY; CDR2 reads SAAADI. The CDR3 is made up of 14 amino acids. CDR3 DNA: TGCGCCAGCAGAGAGACAGGGAGTGGCTACGAGCAGTACTTC. The encoded protein is CASRETGSGYEQYF.

V and J are TRBV6-1 and TRBJ2-5; the D is unclear. This CDR3 contains 11 residues. Looked up from germline, CDR1 is MNHNS and CDR2 is SASEGT. The ends were cut back, 7 bases at V and 4 bases at J, with 7 bases in the middle. This CDR3 reads CASKYIETQYF. The CDR3 DNA follows: TGTGCCAGCAAATACATAGAGACCCAGTACTTC.

This sequence joins TRBV10-2 and TRBJ2-3; 10 bases align to TRBD2. The CDR3 totals 15 residues. The germline V gene encodes CDR1 WSHSY and CDR2 SAAADI. Trimming took 2 bases from V and 6 from J; bases not matched to a gene: 5. For the CDR3, the DNA is TGCGCCAGCAGTGAGGGGACTAGCGTAGGCGATACGCAGTATTTT. Its protein product is CASSEGTSVGDTQYF.

The J gene is TRBJ1-3, the V gene TRBV7-2; TRBD1 aligns across 7 bases. Germline loops: CDR1 SGHTA, CDR2 FQGNSA. This CDR3 region has 15 residues. With 8 bases clipped from V and 0 bases from J, the junction kept 7 bases outside the gene matches. In nucleotides, the CDR3 is TGTGCCAGCCAACAGGGGAGATACTCTGGAAACACCATATATTTT. It codes for CASQQGRYSGNTIYF.

J is TRBJ2-2 and V is TRBV4-3; TRBD1 agrees at 9 bases. The J segment lost 1 base and the V segment lost 2 bases, leaving 11 bases of the junction unmatched. Germline V gives CDR1 LGHNA, CDR2 YSLEER. The CDR3 covers 19 residues. The chain's CDR3 is CASSQYTSGQGENTGELFF. As DNA, the CDR3 is TGCGCCAGCAGCCAATATACATCGGGACAGGGTGAGAACACCGGGGAGCTGTTTTTT.

The chain carries TRBV30 and TRBJ1-5; 11 bases map to TRBD1. Germline V CDR1 and CDR2: GTSNPN, SVGIG (reference sequence). The V and J ends lost 1 base and 8 bases, in that order; junction bases with no gene match: 4. This CDR3 region has 14 residues. CDR3 protein: CAWSGGQGAEPQHF. CDR3 DNA sequence: TGTGCCTGGAGTGGTGGACAGGGGGCTGAGCCCCAGCATTTT.

The J gene is TRBJ1-3, the V gene TRBV10-3; maybe TRBD1 (6 bases). Per the germline V gene, CDR1 is ENHRY and CDR2 is SYGVKD. V was clipped by 6 bases and J by 2 bases, with 11 bases between them. CDR3 length: 14 residues. This chain's CDR3 is CAIRGASAGNTIYF. The CDR3 region has the DNA TGTGCCATCAGGGGGGCCAGCGCTGGAAACACCATATATTTT.

The V gene is TRBV5-1, the J gene TRBJ2-1; D call uncertain. The CDR3 totals 14 residues. V lost 4 bases to trimming and J lost 0 bases, with 8 bases between them. Germline CDR1 is SGHRS and CDR2 is YFSETQ. The chain's CDR3 is CASSRPSSYNEQFF. For the CDR3, the DNA is TGCGCCAGCAGCCGTCCTAGCTCCTACAATGAGCAGTTCTTC.

V is TRBV10-3 and J is TRBJ1-2, with D hard to call. CDR1 and CDR2 from the germline V gene are ENHRY and SYGVKD. The V gene lost 7 bases and the J gene lost 3 bases, with 12 bases spanning the gap. This CDR3 region has 13 residues. The CDR3 coding sequence is TGTGCCATCACCGCAGGTGGTGACTATGGCTACACCTTC. It translates to CAITAGGDYGYTF.

The chain recombines TRBV7-2 with TRBJ2-7; 8 bases match TRBD1. The CDR3 has 15 amino acids. V lost 1 base to trimming and J lost 4 bases; unmatched junction nucleotides: 6. Looked up from germline, CDR1 is SGHTA and CDR2 is FQGNSA. CDR3 protein: CASSLGGTGRYEQYF. The CDR3 DNA reads as TGTGCCAGCAGCTTAGGCGGGACAGGTCGGTACGAGCAGTACTTC. Filled out from reference TRBV7-2 and TRBJ2-7, the complete variable domain reads GAGVSQSPSNKVTEKGKDVELRCDPISGHTALYWYRQSLGQGLEFLIYFQGNSAPDKSGLPSDRFSAERTGGSVSTLTIQRTQQEDSAVYLCASSLGGTGRYEQYFGPGTRLTVT.

The chain recombines TRBV9 with TRBJ1-5, with 9 bases matching TRBD1. CDR3 length: 14 amino acids. The V and J ends lost 2 bases and 9 bases, in that order; junction bases with no gene match: 6. CDR1 and CDR2 from the germline V gene are SGDLS and YYNGEE. CDR3: CASSVEQGAGPQHF. The CDR3 nucleotides are TGTGCCAGCAGCGTCGAACAGGGGGCTGGGCCCCAGCATTTT.

CDR3 in DNA: TGTGCCAGCAGCCGACAGGGAATTGACTATGGCTACACCTTC. As protein: CASSRQGIDYGYTF. This chain uses TRBV5-4 with TRBJ1-2; 7 bases line up with TRBD1. The ends lost 4 bases at V and 3 bases at J; junction bases unmatched: 6. Germline loops: CDR1 SGHNT, CDR2 YYREEE (reference sequence). The CDR3 contains 14 residues. The full variable domain, rest sourced from reference TRBV5-4 and TRBJ1-2, is ETGVTQSPTHLIKTRGQQVTLRCSSQSGHNTVSWYQQALGQGPQFIFQYYREEENGRGNFPPRFSGLQFPNYSSELNVNALELDDSALYLCASSRQGIDYGYTFGSGTRLTVV.

This chain links TRBV4-1 with TRBJ2-2, with 10 bases aligning to TRBD1. This CDR3 comprises 18 residues. J lost 5 bases, V lost 1 base, and 10 bases had no gene match. CDR1 is MGHRA and CDR2 is YSYEKL in the germline V gene. The CDR3 loop reads CASSQVDLGQGETGELFF. As DNA, the CDR3 is TGCGCCAGCAGCCAAGTTGACCTTGGACAGGGGGAAACCGGGGAGCTGTTTTTT.

The chain carries TRBV11-2 and TRBJ2-7; D is possibly TRBD2 (5 bases). Trimming took off 3 bases at V and 12 bases at J, with 18 bases between the two ends. This CDR3 is built from 13 residues. Germline values: CDR1 SGHAT, CDR2 FQNNGV. Here the CDR3 DNA reads TGTGCCAGCAGCTTCCAGGAGAGGGCGATGCGGTACTTC. As protein: CASSFQERAMRYF.

V and J are TRBV10-2 and TRBJ2-5, with 7 bases lining up with TRBD2. Losses at the gene ends were 5 bases for V and 2 bases for J; bases not matched to a gene: 20. CDR3 length equals 19 residues. Germline loops: CDR1 WSHSY, CDR2 SAAADI. The CDR3 sequence: CASSFRPGMPGGLQETQYF. In nucleotides, the CDR3 is TGCGCCAGCAGTTTCCGCCCAGGGATGCCGGGGGGTTTACAAGAGACCCAGTACTTC.

This sequence joins TRBV10-2 and TRBJ2-1; 9 nucleotides match TRBD2. With V trimmed by 5 bases and J by 9 bases, 11 bases remained unmatched. Germline values: CDR1 WSHSY, CDR2 SAAADI. There are 15 residues in the CDR3. The CDR3 nucleotides read TGCGCCAGCAGTATAAAGCGGGGGGTCCGCGGTGAGCAGTTCTTC. It specifies CASSIKRGVRGEQFF.

V gene TRBV27 combines with J gene TRBJ1-1; D gene unclear. V gave up 3 bases and J gave up 0 bases, with 11 bases separating them. The CDR3 consists of 15 residues. Germline assignment: CDR1 MNHEY and CDR2 SMNVEV (reference sequence). Here the CDR3 reads CASSFMAGLNTEAFF. The CDR3 DNA sequence: TGTGCCAGCAGTTTTATGGCAGGCTTGAACACTGAAGCTTTCTTT.

The chain links TRBV5-1 to TRBJ2-2; unclear D gene. Germline CDR1 SGHRS, CDR2 YFSETQ. V gave up 0 bases and J gave up 6 bases, with 6 bases separating them. CDR3 length equals 13 residues. The CDR3 loop reads CASSLVEAGELFF. As DNA, the CDR3 is TGCGCCAGCAGCTTGGTTGAGGCCGGGGAGCTGTTTTTT.

The chain's CDR3 is CSVEDGLATNEKLFF. The CDR3 coding sequence is TGCAGCGTTGAAGATGGGCTCGCAACTAATGAAAAACTGTTTTTT. The rearrangement links TRBV29-1 to TRBJ1-4; no clear D. The germline gives CDR1 SQVTM, CDR2 ANQGSEA. V lost 0 bases and J lost 0, with 8 bases in between. This CDR3 has 15 amino acids.

This rearrangement joins TRBV6-1 to TRBJ1-1; D not certain. The CDR3 runs to 17 residues. CDR1 MNHNS and CDR2 SASEGT come from the germline V gene. V was clipped by 0 bases and J by 0 bases, with 14 bases between them. CDR3 region: CASSEAEMLYLNTEAFF. The CDR3 DNA reads as TGTGCCAGCAGTGAAGCCGAAATGCTATACTTGAACACTGAAGCTTTCTTT.

The rearrangement uses TRBV12-5 and TRBJ2-5, with a possible D match to TRBD1 (5 bases). CDR3 length: 12 residues. Trimming shortened V by 4 bases and J by 5 bases, and 8 bases separated the two germline ends. The germline V gene encodes CDR1 LGHNT and CDR2 FRNRAP. As DNA, the CDR3 is TGTGCTAGTGGTTCCCCAGGGGAGACCCAGTACTTC. Protein: CASGSPGETQYF.

The J gene is TRBJ1-2, the V gene TRBV28, with 8 positions matching TRBD1. This CDR3 is built from 14 residues. In germline, CDR1 is MDHEN, CDR2 SYDVKM. Losses at the gene ends were 7 bases for V and 4 bases for J; bases not matched to a gene: 8. The CDR3 is CASTNGQGFYGYTF. The CDR3, as DNA: TGTGCCAGCACAAACGGACAGGGCTTCTATGGCTACACCTTC.